These 27 T cell receptor beta chains originate from one sample sequenced in a study of CD8+ T cells in alopecia areata. The sorting of pooled cutaneous lymph node cells relied on CD4, CD8alpha, NKG2D, NKG2ACE and other markers. In each case, RNA was isolated and then reverse transcribed into cDNA as the sequencing template. Sequenced by immunoSEQ multiplex PCR; TCRdb stores in-frame clones only, minus some. In total the sample includes more than 250,000 clones, none of them seen once. Sample: CD4+ T cells sorted from a lymph node. The receptors stem from a C3H/HeJ mouse with alopecia areata. The MHC haplotype recorded for the strain is H2-k.

With regard to this clone: Mouse germline and gene names are used. The CDR3 extends 4 residues past the end of the read, so its final part is completed from the germline J gene. V is TRBV31 and J is TRBJ2-5, with a possible D match to TRBD1 (5 bases). CDR3 length: 14 amino acids. V gave up 1 base and J gave up 0 bases, with 8 bases separating them. The germline V gene has CDR1 GKSSPN and CDR2 SITVG. The CDR3 DNA, read in part, is TGTGCCTGGAGTCCCGACAGAAACCAAGAC. This encodes CAWSPDRNQD. The full CDR3 protein is CAWSPDRNQDTQYF.

This clone was recorded many times. Gene names refer to mouse genes. The read halts 4 residues ahead of the CDR3 end, with the missing end drawn from the germline J gene. Distinct nucleotide sequences in the sample also encode this CDR3. The genes are TRBV14 and TRBJ2-1; a weak D match, TRBD1 (6 bases). The CDR3 contains 12 residues. Germline lookup yields CDR1 SGHDT and CDR2 FRDEAV. The sequenced CDR3 bases are TGTGCCAGCAGCACAGGGCTGGCT. This encodes CASSTGLA. The complete CDR3 sequence is CASSTGLAEQFF.

The table lists this clone with a few counts. Gene names and germline refer to mouse. Read coverage stops 4 residues before the CDR3 terminus; the germline J gene supplies the remainder. The chain has TRBV5 and TRBJ2-7; D possibly corresponds to TRBD1 (6 bases). The V gene's germline CDR1 is LGHNA and CDR2 YNLKQL (reference sequence). Trimming removed 1 base from V and 0 bases from J, with 7 bases in between. The CDR3 is 14 residues long. Incomplete CDR3 DNA: TGTGCCAGCAGCCAAGGGGACACCTCCTAT. Encoded protein: CASSQGDTSY. The CDR3 reads in full as CASSQGDTSYEQYF.

Turning to this clone: Gene names refer to mouse genes. The missing CDR3 end, 4 residues past where the read stops, is filled in from the germline J gene. Other DNA sequences of this sample code for an identical CDR3. V is TRBV13-2 and J is TRBJ2-3, with 10 bases identical to TRBD2. The CDR3 loop spans 16 amino acids. Germline V gene lookup returns CDR1 NNHNN and CDR2 SYGAGS (reference sequence). V was clipped by 5 bases and J by 0 bases; unmatched bases: 6. CDR3 residues: CASGGDWGTSAETLYF. The part of the CDR3 DNA that was read is TGTGCCAGCGGCGGGGACTGGGGAACTAGTGCAGAA.

Concerning this clone itself: The genes and germline here are from mouse. Read coverage stops 4 residues before the CDR3 terminus; the germline J gene supplies the remainder. The chain employs TRBV13-2 and TRBJ2-7, with TRBD2 matching 12 bases. The trim removed 0 bases at V and 3 bases at J, leaving 4 bases unmatched. Germline lookup yields CDR1 NNHNN and CDR2 SYGAGS (reference sequence). CDR3 length equals 16 residues. The CDR3 region is CASGDAPDWGGYEQYF. CDR3 DNA (partial): TGTGCCAGCGGTGATGCCCCGGACTGGGGGGGCTAT.

This clone was detected ten times or more. Gene labels here are mouse ones. The missing CDR3 end, 4 residues past where the read stops, is filled in from the germline J gene. This same CDR3 is encoded by further DNA sequences in the sample. This chain uses TRBV13-1 with TRBJ2-3; 10 nucleotides line up with TRBD2. The V and J ends lost 3 bases and 0 bases, in that order; junction bases with no gene match: 4. The CDR3 consists of 16 residues. CDR1 is NSHNY, CDR2 SYGAGN, per germline. CDR3 amino acids: CASSGGLGTSAETLYF. CDR3 DNA, as far as it was read: TGTGCCAGCAGTGGGGGACTGGGGACTAGTGCAGAA.

This clone was detected only a few times. Mouse gene names apply. The CDR3 end falls 4 residues outside the read, so it is completed with the germline J gene. V gene TRBV13-3 combines with J gene TRBJ2-5; TRBD2 agrees at 7 bases. Germline loops: CDR1 NNHDY, CDR2 SYVADS. The length of the CDR3 is 16 residues. V dropped 0 bases and J dropped 2; count of bases not matched to a gene: 6. This CDR3 is CASSDGLGDGQDTQYF. The sequenced part of the CDR3 DNA is TGTGCCAGCAGTGATGGTCTGGGGGACGGCCAAGAC.

This clone was seen a few times. The gene symbols are mouse symbols. The read ends 4 residues early relative to the CDR3; the germline J gene fills the gap. The chain couples TRBV31 to TRBJ2-4; 7 bases fit TRBD2. V gave up 6 bases and J gave up 1 base; unmatched junction bases: 1. Looked up from germline, CDR1 is GKSSPN and CDR2 is SITVG. CDR3 length: 12 amino acids. CDR3 DNA, as far as it was read: TGTGCCTGCCTGGGGGGTCAAAAC. Amino acids: CACLGGQN. The complete CDR3 reads CACLGGQNTLYF.

This clone came up a few times. The gene names given are mouse names. The read is 4 residues too short to cover the CDR3 end, so that end is filled in from the germline J gene. The chain carries TRBV13-1 and TRBJ2-2; no clear D. The germline V and J ends were trimmed by 1 base and 3 bases, with 4 bases remaining between them. The CDR3 spans 13 residues. Looked up from germline, CDR1 is NSHNY and CDR2 is SYGAGN. Incomplete CDR3 DNA: TGTGCCAGCAGTGATCACTACACCGGG. As protein: CASSDHYTG. The whole CDR3 sequence reads CASSDHYTGQLYF.

This clone has ten or more counts. The gene names here belong to mouse. With the read ending 4 residues before the CDR3 end, the germline J gene is used to fill in that end. Different DNA sequences within this sample yield the same CDR3. The rearrangement links TRBV31 to TRBJ2-5; maybe TRBD2 (7 bases). The CDR3 covers 14 residues. Germline-derived CDR1 and CDR2 are GKSSPN and SITVG. V lost 0 bases to trimming and J lost 2 bases, with 9 bases between them. The CDR3 loop is CAWSLGGGQDTQYF. The part of the CDR3 DNA that was read is TGTGCCTGGAGTCTAGGGGGGGGCCAAGAC. The full variable domain, its missing parts supplied by reference TRBV31 and TRBJ2-5, is AQTIHQWPVAEIKAVGSPLSLGCTIKGKSSPNLYWYWQATGGTLQQLFYSITVGQVESVVQLNLSASRPKDDQFILSTEKLLLSHSGFYLCAWSLGGGQDTQYFGPGTRLLVL.

This clone appeared a few times. Gene names refer to mouse genes. The CDR3 end is not reached by the read, which stops 4 residues before it; the germline J gene fills it in. The chain carries TRBV13-1 and TRBJ1-1; perhaps TRBD1 as D (6 bases). The V and J ends lost 2 bases and 4 bases respectively, with 12 bases between them. This CDR3 spans 14 amino acids. Germline CDR1 is NSHNY and CDR2 is SYGAGN. CDR3 DNA (partial): TGTGCCAGCAGTGAACAGGGAGGGAGCACA. As protein: CASSEQGGST. The CDR3, in full, reads CASSEQGGSTEVFF.

For this clone: The listed genes are named as in mouse. The CDR3 is cut off 4 residues early in the read; its end comes from the germline J gene. Distinct nucleotide sequences in the sample also encode this CDR3. The chain combines TRBV1 with TRBJ2-7, with TRBD1 matching 8 bases. Per germline, CDR1 NSQYPW and CDR2 LRSPGD (reference sequence). This CDR3 comprises 15 residues. V trimming: 2 bases; J trimming: 1 base; junction bases outside the gene matches: 4. CDR3 amino acids: CTCSAPGGASYEQYF. CDR3 DNA, as far as it was read: TGCACCTGCAGTGCACCAGGGGGCGCTTCCTAT.

Only a few counts were recorded for this clone. The gene names given are mouse names. The observed sequence ends 4 residues before the CDR3 terminus, with the missing tail filled in from the germline J gene. This chain connects TRBV1 to TRBJ2-5; 9 bases align to TRBD1. CDR1 NSQYPW and CDR2 LRSPGD come from the germline V gene (reference sequence). Losses at the gene ends were 0 bases for V and 3 bases for J; bases not matched to a gene: 4. The CDR3 consists of 16 residues. CDR3: CTCSADSDRGQDTQYF. The CDR3 DNA, read in part, is TGCACCTGCAGTGCAGATTCTGACAGGGGGCAAGAC.

This clone showed up just a few times. Gene names denote mouse genes. The CDR3 goes on 4 residues after the read ends, and that part is filled in from the germline J gene. This chain connects TRBV13-1 to TRBJ2-3, with D perhaps matching TRBD1 (6 bases). The CDR3 is 18 amino acids. Per germline, CDR1 NSHNY and CDR2 SYGAGN. V shed 0 bases and J shed 0 bases, with 17 bases lying between them. CDR3 DNA, as far as it was read: TGTGCCAGCAGTGATGCAATGTGGGACAAAACTAGTGCAGAA. It codes for CASSDAMWDKTSAE. The whole CDR3 protein reads CASSDAMWDKTSAETLYF.

This clone was picked up a small number of times. The gene symbols are mouse symbols. CDR3 residues: CASSIEAGSSYEQYF. The part of the CDR3 DNA that was read is TGTGCCAGCAGTATAGAAGCAGGGAGCTCCTAT. This chain links TRBV19 with TRBJ2-7, with D tentatively TRBD1 (5 bases). The missing CDR3 end, 4 residues past where the read stops, is filled in from the germline J gene. The V end was cut by 0 bases, the J end by 0 bases, with 10 bases between. Germline CDR1 and CDR2: FNHDT and SITEND (reference sequence). This CDR3 has 15 residues.

As to this clone: Mouse germline and gene names are used. CDR3 DNA (partial): TGTGCCAGCAAAACTGGGGGGGCTGCT. Its translation is CASKTGGAA. The entire CDR3 sequence reads CASKTGGAAEQFF. The chain is built from TRBV19 and TRBJ2-1; TRBD2 matches 11 bases. The CDR3 goes on 4 residues after the read ends, and that part is filled in from the germline J gene. This CDR3 is 13 amino acids long. Trimming took 6 bases from V and 6 from J; bases not matched to a gene: 2. Germline CDR1 FNHDT, CDR2 SITEND (reference sequence).

Points on this clone: Gene names are the mouse ones. The CDR3 is cut off 4 residues early in the read; its end comes from the germline J gene. The sample contains more than one DNA sequence encoding this CDR3. J is TRBJ2-5 and V is TRBV13-1; 10 bases are a match to TRBD1. V lost 3 bases, J lost 2 bases, and 3 bases stayed unmatched. The germline V gene has CDR1 NSHNY and CDR2 SYGAGN. The CDR3 consists of 15 residues. The CDR3 reads CASSGRDRGQDTQYF. Partial CDR3 DNA: TGTGCCAGCAGTGGCCGGGACAGGGGCCAAGAC.

As to this clone: The gene names here belong to mouse. The read falls 4 residues short of the CDR3 end, and the missing part is taken from the germline J gene. The chain recombines TRBV13-1 with TRBJ2-7, with D perhaps matching TRBD1 (5 bases). V was pared by 2 bases and J by 3 bases, with 12 bases between. This CDR3 contains 14 residues. Germline V CDR1 and CDR2: NSHNY, SYGAGN. CDR3: CASSDRDALYEQYF. Partial CDR3 DNA: TGTGCCAGCAGTGACAGGGATGCCCTCTAT.

Regarding this clone: Gene names denote mouse genes. The CDR3 loop reads CASSAGTGGNSDYTF. The DNA read from the CDR3 is TGTGCCAGCAGTGCCGGGACAGGGGGCAACTCC. The chain joins TRBV19 to TRBJ1-2; 12 nucleotides match TRBD1. The observed sequence ends 4 residues before the CDR3 terminus, with the missing tail filled in from the germline J gene. There are 15 residues in the CDR3. The V gene's germline CDR1 is FNHDT and CDR2 SITEND (reference sequence). Losses at the gene ends were 4 bases for V and 2 bases for J; bases not matched to a gene: 3.

There are a few counts of this clone. Genes and germline are mouse. The CDR3 extends 4 residues past the end of the read, so its final part is completed from the germline J gene. This chain connects TRBV5 to TRBJ2-1; tentative D call: TRBD2 (5 bases). Germline lookup yields CDR1 LGHNA and CDR2 YNLKQL (reference sequence). V was shortened by 0 bases and J by 0 bases, with 9 bases between the two germline ends. The CDR3 covers 16 residues. The part of the CDR3 DNA that was read is TGTGCCAGCAGCCAAGATGGGGTCCCTAACTATGCT. It encodes CASSQDGVPNYA. The whole CDR3 region reads CASSQDGVPNYAEQFF.

This clone was counted between two and nine times. Gene names follow the mouse nomenclature. The read comes to an end 4 residues before the CDR3 does, leaving the germline J gene to fill in the end. The chain has TRBV5 and TRBJ2-5, with D possibly being TRBD1 (6 bases). V was trimmed by 0 bases and J by 0 bases, leaving 10 bases between them. This CDR3 is 16 amino acids long. The germline CDR1 and CDR2 sequences are LGHNA and YNLKQL (reference sequence). The CDR3 DNA, read in part, is TGTGCCAGCAGCCAAGATTGGGGACATAACCAAGAC. Translated: CASSQDWGHNQD. The CDR3, in full, reads CASSQDWGHNQDTQYF.

Comments on this clone: This may be a read error: a much more frequent sequence differs by one nucleotide. The genes and germline here are from mouse. The read ends 4 residues before the CDR3 terminus; that terminus is restored from the germline J gene. The genes are TRBV13-2 and TRBJ2-1; 8 positions match TRBD2. V shed 1 base and J 1 base; nucleotides not matched to a gene: 1. The CDR3 covers 15 residues. Germline V gives CDR1 NNHNN, CDR2 SYGAGS (reference sequence). The CDR3 protein is CASGDPGGNYAEQFF. The sequenced CDR3 bases are TGTGCCAGCGGTGATCCTGGGGGGAACTATGCT.

This clone has more than one count but fewer than ten. Gene names and germline refer to mouse. The read terminates 4 residues ahead of where the CDR3 ends, so the germline J gene completes it. The V call is TRBV17, the J call TRBJ2-7, with 9 bases aligning to TRBD2. Germline trimming cut 1 base from V and 3 bases from J; bases unmatched to any gene: 1. In germline, CDR1 is MNHDT, CDR2 YYDKIL. The CDR3 length is 14 residues. CDR3 protein: CASSRAGGVYEQYF. The CDR3 bases that were read are TGTGCTAGCAGTAGAGCTGGGGGGGTCTAT.

About this clone: Any gene name here is a mouse gene name. The CDR3 end falls 4 residues outside the read, so it is completed with the germline J gene. This sequence joins TRBV13-3 and TRBJ1-2, with D perhaps TRBD1 (5 bases). CDR3 length: 14 residues. V lost 5 bases and J 3 bases, leaving 14 bases between the germline ends. Germline CDR1 and CDR2: NNHDY and SYVADS. CDR3 DNA, as far as it was read: TGTGCCAGCAGACCCCAGGGAGGGGACTCC. Its translation is CASRPQGGDS. From start to end, the CDR3 is CASRPQGGDSDYTF.

Concerning this clone: Germline and genes here are mouse. The CDR3 extends 4 residues past the end of the read, so its final part is completed from the germline J gene. The chain combines TRBV13-1 with TRBJ2-4; D is possibly TRBD1 (5 bases). Trimming left V 0 bases short and J 0 bases short, with 8 bases between. The CDR3 extends over 15 amino acids. Germline CDR1 NSHNY, CDR2 SYGAGN. The CDR3 DNA, read in part, is TGTGCCAGCAGTGATGCACGGACAAGTCAAAAC. It specifies CASSDARTSQN. In full, the CDR3 reads CASSDARTSQNTLYF.

With respect to this clone: Here the gene names and germline are mouse. The sequence runs out 3 residues before the end of the CDR3; the remainder is reconstructed from the germline J gene. This chain uses TRBV1 with TRBJ1-6; 9 bases line up with TRBD1. Being an ORF, TRBJ1-6 has a function that is uncertain. The germline gives CDR1 NSQYPW, CDR2 LRSPGD (reference sequence). This CDR3 spans 17 amino acids. Trimming took 0 bases from V and 3 from J; bases not matched to a gene: 3. CDR3 bases read: TGCACCTGCAGTGCAGATCCGACAGGGGGCTATAATTCGCCC. Its translation: CTCSADPTGGYNSP. The whole CDR3 sequence reads CTCSADPTGGYNSPLYF.

With respect to this clone: Mouse gene names and germline throughout. The read comes to an end 4 residues before the CDR3 does, leaving the germline J gene to fill in the end. The chain recombines TRBV13-3 with TRBJ2-1, with D possibly TRBD1 on 7 matching bases. Germline V gene sequence: CDR1 NNHDY, CDR2 SYVADS. V shed 2 bases and J shed 3 bases, with 15 bases lying between them. This CDR3 has 16 residues. The CDR3 region is CASSESGGTTYAEQFF. Partial CDR3 DNA: TGTGCCAGCAGTGAATCAGGGGGGACAACCTATGCT.